A single sample gave rise to the 13 T cell receptor beta chains below, sequenced in a study of OX40 agonist ivuxolimab in advanced cancers. Produced via immunoSEQ multiplex PCR; TCRdb's table is partial and in-frame only. The table records some 98,000 clones, roughly 80% of them present only once. The sequences come from CD4+ or CD8+ T cells sorted from blood, collected in a trial of the OX40 agonist ivuxolimab. All receptors come from an adult with an advanced solid tumor such as melanoma, head and neck, liver or kidney cancer.

CDR3 amino acids: CASSQRDGGEKGQYF. The CDR3 region has the DNA TGTGCCAGCAGCCAAAGGGACGGGGGGGAGAAAGGCCAGTACTTC. The chain joins TRBV4-2 to TRBJ2-5, with 8 positions matching TRBD2. This CDR3 has 15 amino acids. Germline loops: CDR1 LGHNA, CDR2 YNFKEQ. The junction had 12 bases not matched to a gene; V was cut back by 2 bases and J by 10 bases.

The chain couples TRBV19 to TRBJ2-2; D tentatively fits TRBD1 or TRBD2 (6 bases each). This CDR3 region has 18 residues. Deletions cut 7 bases from V and 0 bases from J, with 21 bases between. Germline V lookup: CDR1 LNHDA, CDR2 SQIVND (reference sequence). CDR3 region: CASTEGQPWAANTGELFF. Written as DNA, the CDR3 is TGTGCCAGTACGGAGGGACAACCCTGGGCCGCGAACACCGGGGAGCTGTTTTTT.

This clone was seen more than once but under ten times. This rearrangement joins TRBV29-1 to TRBJ2-3; D not resolved. CDR3 length equals 14 residues. V lost 7 bases and J lost 4, with 18 bases in between. Germline lookup yields CDR1 SQVTM and CDR2 ANQGSEA. The CDR3 region has the DNA TGCAGCGCGTTGATTGAGGTCCGGCCAGATACGCAGTATTTT. Residues: CSALIEVRPDTQYF.

The genes are TRBV6-6 and TRBJ1-1; unclear D gene. This CDR3 is 13 amino acids long. Between the trimmed V and J ends, which lost 7 bases and 1 base, there was a span of 10 bases. The V gene's germline CDR1 is MNHNY and CDR2 SVGAGI (reference sequence). In nucleotides, the CDR3 is TGTGCCAGCACGGCATGGCGGAACACTGAAGCTTTCTTT. It translates to CASTAWRNTEAFF.

Only a few counts were recorded for this clone. This chain joins TRBV2 and TRBJ2-3; the D gene is possibly TRBD2 (7 bases). CDR1 and CDR2 from the germline V gene are SNHLY and FYNNEI. The V gene lost 7 bases and the J gene lost 2 bases, with 13 bases spanning the gap. This CDR3 contains 14 residues. CDR3: CASNNRGATDTQYF. The CDR3 DNA sequence: TGTGCCAGCAATAATCGGGGGGCCACAGATACGCAGTATTTT.

This sequence joins TRBV18 and TRBJ2-5, with D tentatively TRBD2 (6 bases). V was clipped by 3 bases and J by 4 bases, with 15 bases between them. CDR1 and CDR2 from the germline V gene are KGHSH and LQKENI. The CDR3 has 15 residues. The CDR3 protein is CASSPHGGGGETQYF. CDR3 bases: TGTGCCAGCTCACCCCACGGGGGTGGGGGAGAGACCCAGTACTTC.

The J gene is TRBJ1-5, the V gene TRBV2; D is ambiguous. In germline, CDR1 is SNHLY, CDR2 FYNNEI. The CDR3 length is 12 residues. V was pared by 6 bases and J by 7 bases, with 10 bases between. CDR3 sequence reads: CASREDRQPQHF. CDR3 coding DNA: TGTGCCAGCAGAGAGGACCGACAGCCCCAGCATTTT.

This chain links TRBV7-2 with TRBJ2-7; D may be TRBD1 (6 bases). The CDR3 length is 14 residues. Deletions cut 6 bases from V and 3 bases from J, with 15 bases between. Germline V gives CDR1 SGHTA, CDR2 FQGNSA. The DNA of the CDR3 is TGTGCCAGCAGAGCAGGGGTTCGTGGCTACGAGCAGTACTTC. Protein sequence: CASRAGVRGYEQYF. The variable domain in full, with the rest retrieved from reference TRBV7-2 and TRBJ2-7, is GAGVSQSPSNKVTEKGKDVELRCDPISGHTALYWYRQSLGQGLEFLIYFQGNSAPDKSGLPSDRFSAERTGGSVSTLTIQRTQQEDSAVYLCASRAGVRGYEQYFGPGTRLTVT.

This rearrangement joins TRBV2 to TRBJ2-7; 9 positions match TRBD2. The germline gives CDR1 SNHLY, CDR2 FYNNEI. This CDR3 has 15 residues. After removal of 0 bases from V and 3 bases from J, the junction contained 3 bases not matched to a gene. Here the CDR3 DNA reads TGTGCCAGCAGTGAAGCGGAACTAGCGGGCTACGAGCAGTACTTC. It codes for CASSEAELAGYEQYF. Looking up the rest from reference TRBV2 and TRBJ2-7 gives the full variable domain: EPEVTQTPSHQVTQMGQEVILRCVPISNHLYFYWYRQILGQKVEFLVSFYNNEISEKSEIFDDQFSVERPDGSNFTLKIRSTKLEDSAMYFCASSEAELAGYEQYFGPGTRLTVT.

The chain couples TRBV5-1 to TRBJ2-7, with 10 bases lining up with TRBD1. The CDR3 extends over 15 amino acids. Germline CDR1 SGHRS, CDR2 YFSETQ. Germline trimming cut 4 bases from V and 6 bases from J; bases unmatched to any gene: 10. The CDR3 protein is CASSTQTGGASEQYF. The CDR3 coding sequence is TGCGCCAGCAGCACACAGACAGGGGGCGCGTCCGAGCAGTACTTC.

The CDR3 loop is CASSEGLAVPPYEQYF. The CDR3 DNA reads as TGTGCCAGCAGCGAGGGACTAGCGGTACCACCCTACGAGCAGTACTTC. J is TRBJ2-7 and V is TRBV5-6; 11 nucleotides align to TRBD2. Germline assignment: CDR1 SGHDT and CDR2 YYEEEE. V was clipped by 4 bases and J by 2 bases; unmatched bases: 8. This CDR3 has 16 residues.

The CDR3, as DNA: TGTGCCAGCAGCGGATATACCGGGACCAATGAGCAGTTCTTC. Its protein is CASSGYTGTNEQFF. J is TRBJ2-1 and V is TRBV9; D is tentatively TRBD1 or TRBD2 (5 bases each). V lost 3 bases to trimming and J lost 6 bases, with 13 bases between them. Germline loops: CDR1 SGDLS, CDR2 YYNGEE. This CDR3 contains 14 residues.

This clone was seen a single time. The chain carries TRBV28 and TRBJ1-2; D gene uncertain. V gave up 2 bases and J gave up 1 base, with 8 bases separating them. The germline V gene has CDR1 MDHEN and CDR2 SYDVKM. The CDR3 sequence is 14 residues long. This chain's CDR3 is CASSLAGLNYGYTF. In nucleotides, the CDR3 is TGTGCCAGCAGTTTAGCCGGGCTTAACTATGGCTACACCTTC.